The clone carrying this T cell receptor (beta chain) was counted only a few times. Antigen: not known. Expressed TCRB transcripts were sequenced, since all the RNA that had been isolated was reverse transcribed. Method: immunoSEQ multiplex PCR; TCRdb's copy keeps in-frame clones and lacks some. The sample has roughly 730,000 clones, roughly an eighth seen once. The CDR3 is made up of 15 amino acids. V lost 1 base and J 2 bases, leaving 10 bases between the germline ends. The germline V gene encodes CDR1 SGHAT and CDR2 FQNNGV. The data derive from a study of beta chain features in type 1 diabetes. Overall study: The study examined 90 million to 130 million sorted cells across all samples.

Every participating donor gave one draw, a heparinised blood sample averaging approximately 110 mL. CD45RO/CCR7/CD25/CD127/CD95/CD27 separated CD4+ naive, central memory, regulatory and stem cell-like memory cells by sorting. General study points: Patients with Type 1 diabetes showed moderately but significantly shorter TCRB CDR3s in all four CD4+ subsets. TCRB rearrangement may or may not be influenced by HLA type; here this remained unresolved.

The J gene is TRBJ2-3, the V gene TRBV11-2; tentatively, D is TRBD1 (6 bases). The sequenced sample consisted of naive CD4+ T cells from blood. The TCR was taken from a man between 18 and 35 years old with type 1 diabetes. This chain's CDR3 is CASSLGQGNTDTQYF. The CDR3 DNA reads TGTGCCAGCAGCTTAGGCCAGGGGAACACAGATACGCAGTATTTT. Full variable domain (missing parts from reference TRBV11-2 and TRBJ2-3): EAGVAQSPRYKIIEKRQSVAFWCNPISGHATLYWYQQILGQGPKLLIQFQNNGVVDDSQLPKDRFSAERLKGVDSTLKIQPAKLEDSAVYLCASSLGQGNTDTQYFGPGTRLTVL.